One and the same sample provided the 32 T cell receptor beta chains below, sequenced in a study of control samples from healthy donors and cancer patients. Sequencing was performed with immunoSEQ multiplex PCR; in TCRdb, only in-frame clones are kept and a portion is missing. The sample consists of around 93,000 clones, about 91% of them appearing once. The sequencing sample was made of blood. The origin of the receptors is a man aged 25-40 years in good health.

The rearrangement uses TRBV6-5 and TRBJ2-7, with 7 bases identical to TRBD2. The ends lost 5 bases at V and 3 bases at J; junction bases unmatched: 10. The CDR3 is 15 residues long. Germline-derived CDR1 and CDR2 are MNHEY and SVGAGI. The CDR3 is CASSPAPGLFYEQYF. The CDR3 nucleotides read TGTGCCAGCAGTCCCGCTCCGGGACTATTCTACGAGCAGTACTTC.

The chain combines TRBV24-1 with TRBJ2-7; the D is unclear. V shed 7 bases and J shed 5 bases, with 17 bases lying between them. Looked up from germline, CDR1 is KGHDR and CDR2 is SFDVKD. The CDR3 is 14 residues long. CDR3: CATSPHGNKHEQYF. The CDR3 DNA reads TGTGCCACCAGCCCTCATGGGAACAAGCACGAGCAGTACTTC.

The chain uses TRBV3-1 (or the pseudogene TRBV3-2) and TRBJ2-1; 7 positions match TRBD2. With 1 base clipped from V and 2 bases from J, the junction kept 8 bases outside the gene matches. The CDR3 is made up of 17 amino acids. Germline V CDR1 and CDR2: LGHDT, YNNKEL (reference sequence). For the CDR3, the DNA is TGTGCCAGCAGCCAAGGGTTGGCGGGAGTGGCCTACAATGAGCAGTTCTTC. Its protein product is CASSQGLAGVAYNEQFF.

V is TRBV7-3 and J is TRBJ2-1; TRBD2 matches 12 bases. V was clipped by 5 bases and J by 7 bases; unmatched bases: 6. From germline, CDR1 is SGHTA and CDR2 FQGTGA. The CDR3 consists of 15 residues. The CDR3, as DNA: TGTGCCAGCAGCCCTACTAGCGGGAGGTCAAATGAGCAGTTCTTC. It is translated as CASSPTSGRSNEQFF.

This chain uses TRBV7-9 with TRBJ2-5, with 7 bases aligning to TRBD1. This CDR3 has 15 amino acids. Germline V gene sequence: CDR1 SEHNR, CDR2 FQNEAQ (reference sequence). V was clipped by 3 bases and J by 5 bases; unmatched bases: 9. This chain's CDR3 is CASSLTGSRGETQYF. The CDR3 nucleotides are TGTGCCAGCAGCTTGACAGGGTCCAGAGGTGAGACCCAGTACTTC.

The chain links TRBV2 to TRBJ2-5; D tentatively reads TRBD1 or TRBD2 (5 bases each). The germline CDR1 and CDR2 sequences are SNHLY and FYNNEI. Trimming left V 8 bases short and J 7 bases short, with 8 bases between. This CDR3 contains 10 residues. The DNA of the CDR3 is TGTGCCAGCGGGGACCTGACCCAGTACTTC. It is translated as CASGDLTQYF. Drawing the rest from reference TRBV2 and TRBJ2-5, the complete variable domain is EPEVTQTPSHQVTQMGQEVILRCVPISNHLYFYWYRQILGQKVEFLVSFYNNEISEKSEIFDDQFSVERPDGSNFTLKIRSTKLEDSAMYFCASGDLTQYFGPGTRLLVL.

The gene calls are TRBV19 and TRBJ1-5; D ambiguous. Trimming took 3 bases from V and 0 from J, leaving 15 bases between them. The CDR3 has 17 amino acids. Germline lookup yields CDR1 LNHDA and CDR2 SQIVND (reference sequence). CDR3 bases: TGTGCCAGTAGTATTCTTCCCGTGCAGTATAGCAATCAGCCCCAGCATTTT. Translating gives CASSILPVQYSNQPQHF.

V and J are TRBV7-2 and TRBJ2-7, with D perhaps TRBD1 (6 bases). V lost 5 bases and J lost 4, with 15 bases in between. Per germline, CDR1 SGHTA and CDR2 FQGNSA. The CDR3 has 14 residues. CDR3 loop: CASSRNTGPYEQYF. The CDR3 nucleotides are TGTGCCAGCAGCCGGAACACAGGGCCTTACGAGCAGTACTTC.

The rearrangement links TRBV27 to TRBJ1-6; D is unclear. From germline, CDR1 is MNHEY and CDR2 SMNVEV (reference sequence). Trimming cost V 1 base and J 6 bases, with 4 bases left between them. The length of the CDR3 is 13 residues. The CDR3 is CASSLWTNSPLHF. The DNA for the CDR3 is TGTGCCAGCAGTTTATGGACTAATTCACCCCTCCACTTT.

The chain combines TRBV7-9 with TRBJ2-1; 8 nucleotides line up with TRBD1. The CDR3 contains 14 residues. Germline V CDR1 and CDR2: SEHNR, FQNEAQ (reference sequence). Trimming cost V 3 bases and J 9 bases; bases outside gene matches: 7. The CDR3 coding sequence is TGTGCCAGCAGCTTTGGGACAGGCCTTTCTGAGCAGTTCTTC. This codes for CASSFGTGLSEQFF.

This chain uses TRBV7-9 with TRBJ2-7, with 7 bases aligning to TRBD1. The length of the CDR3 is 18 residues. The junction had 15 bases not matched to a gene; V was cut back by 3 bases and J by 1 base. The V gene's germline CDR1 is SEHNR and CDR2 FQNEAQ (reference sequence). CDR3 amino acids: CASSFGDRAHKGSYEQYF. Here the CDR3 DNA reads TGTGCCAGCAGCTTTGGAGACAGGGCGCATAAGGGATCCTACGAGCAGTACTTC.

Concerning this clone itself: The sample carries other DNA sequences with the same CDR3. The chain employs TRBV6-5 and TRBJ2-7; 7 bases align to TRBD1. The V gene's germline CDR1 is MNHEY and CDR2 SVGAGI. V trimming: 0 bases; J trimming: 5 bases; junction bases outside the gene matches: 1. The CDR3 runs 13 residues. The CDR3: CASSYSRGHEQYF. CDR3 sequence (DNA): TGTGCCAGCAGTTACTCAAGGGGGCACGAGCAGTACTTC.

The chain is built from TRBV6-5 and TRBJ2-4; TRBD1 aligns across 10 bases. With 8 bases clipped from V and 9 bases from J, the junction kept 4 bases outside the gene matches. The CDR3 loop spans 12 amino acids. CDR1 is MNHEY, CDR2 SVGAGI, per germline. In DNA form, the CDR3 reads TGTGCCAGCGATGGGACAGGGGTCATTCAGTACTTC. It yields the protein CASDGTGVIQYF.

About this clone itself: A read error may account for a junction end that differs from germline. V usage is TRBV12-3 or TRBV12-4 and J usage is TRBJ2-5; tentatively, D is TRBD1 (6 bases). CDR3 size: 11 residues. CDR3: CASSLGGTQYF. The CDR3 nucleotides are TGTGCCAGTAGTTTAGGGGGGACCCAGTACTTC.

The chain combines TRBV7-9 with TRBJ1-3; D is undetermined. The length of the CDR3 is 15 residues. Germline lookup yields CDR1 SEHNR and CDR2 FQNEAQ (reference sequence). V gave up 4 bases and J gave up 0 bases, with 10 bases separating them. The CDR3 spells CASSYGRSSGNTIYF. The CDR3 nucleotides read TGTGCCAGCAGCTATGGCCGCAGCTCTGGAAACACCATATATTTT.

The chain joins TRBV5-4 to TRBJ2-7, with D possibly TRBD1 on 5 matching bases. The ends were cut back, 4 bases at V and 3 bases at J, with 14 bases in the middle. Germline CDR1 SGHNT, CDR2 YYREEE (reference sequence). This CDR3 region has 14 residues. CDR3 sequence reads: CASSQERGGYEQYF. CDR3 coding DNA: TGTGCCAGCAGCCAGGAAAGGGGTGGCTACGAGCAGTACTTC.

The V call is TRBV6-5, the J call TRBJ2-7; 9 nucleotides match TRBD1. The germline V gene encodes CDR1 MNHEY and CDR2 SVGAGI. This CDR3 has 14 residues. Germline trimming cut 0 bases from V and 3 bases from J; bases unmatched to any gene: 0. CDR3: CASSYSTGGYEQYF. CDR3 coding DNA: TGTGCCAGCAGTTACTCGACAGGGGGCTACGAGCAGTACTTC.

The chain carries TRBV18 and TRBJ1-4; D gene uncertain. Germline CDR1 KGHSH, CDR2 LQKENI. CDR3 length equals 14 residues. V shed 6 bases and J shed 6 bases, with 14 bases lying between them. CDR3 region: CASSQAGWDEKLFF. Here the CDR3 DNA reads TGTGCCAGCTCCCAAGCAGGATGGGATGAAAAACTGTTTTTT.

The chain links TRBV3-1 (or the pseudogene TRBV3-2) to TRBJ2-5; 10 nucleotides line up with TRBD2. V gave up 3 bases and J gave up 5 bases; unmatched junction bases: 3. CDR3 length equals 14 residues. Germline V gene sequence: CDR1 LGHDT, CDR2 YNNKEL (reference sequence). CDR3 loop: CASSQGLATETQYF. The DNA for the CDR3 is TGTGCCAGCAGCCAGGGACTAGCGACGGAGACCCAGTACTTC.

The CDR3 sequence is CASSLTSMQETQYF. The CDR3 DNA reads TGCGCCAGCAGCTTGACGAGTATGCAAGAGACCCAGTACTTC. V is TRBV5-1 and J is TRBJ2-5; D call uncertain. V was cut by 1 base and J by 2 bases, with 9 bases left in between. Germline CDR1 reads SGHRS; CDR2 reads YFSETQ. This CDR3 region has 14 residues.

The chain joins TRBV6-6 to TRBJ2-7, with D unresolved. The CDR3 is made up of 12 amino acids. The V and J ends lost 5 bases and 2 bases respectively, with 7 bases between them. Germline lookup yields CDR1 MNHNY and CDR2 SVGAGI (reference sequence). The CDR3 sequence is CASSPRPYEQYF. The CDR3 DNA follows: TGTGCCAGCAGTCCTAGACCCTACGAGCAGTACTTC.

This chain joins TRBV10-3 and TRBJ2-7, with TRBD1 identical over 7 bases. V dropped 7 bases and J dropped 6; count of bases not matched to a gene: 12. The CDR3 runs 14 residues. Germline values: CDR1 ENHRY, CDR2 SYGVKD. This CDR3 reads CAIKGTASTIEQYF. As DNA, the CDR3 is TGTGCCATCAAGGGGACAGCCTCTACTATCGAGCAGTACTTC.

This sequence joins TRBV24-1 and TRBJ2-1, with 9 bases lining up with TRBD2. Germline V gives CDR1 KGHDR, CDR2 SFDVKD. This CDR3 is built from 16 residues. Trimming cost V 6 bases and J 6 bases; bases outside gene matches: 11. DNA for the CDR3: TGTGCCACCAGTTCCTTGAGTGTAGCGGGAGTCAATGAGCAGTTCTTC. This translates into CATSSLSVAGVNEQFF.

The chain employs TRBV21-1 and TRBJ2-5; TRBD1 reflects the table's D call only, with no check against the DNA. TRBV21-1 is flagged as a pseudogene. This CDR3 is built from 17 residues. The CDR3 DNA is TGTGCCAGCAGCAAGGAACAGGGGTGTACCTCCCCAGAGACCCAGTACTTC. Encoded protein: CASSKEQGCTSPETQYF.

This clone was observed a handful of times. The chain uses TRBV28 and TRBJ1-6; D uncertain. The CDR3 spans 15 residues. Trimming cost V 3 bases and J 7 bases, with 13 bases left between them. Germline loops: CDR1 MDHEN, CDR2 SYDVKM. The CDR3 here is CASSFGRVGNSPLHF. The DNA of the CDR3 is TGTGCCAGCAGTTTTGGGAGGGTGGGCAATTCACCCCTCCACTTT.

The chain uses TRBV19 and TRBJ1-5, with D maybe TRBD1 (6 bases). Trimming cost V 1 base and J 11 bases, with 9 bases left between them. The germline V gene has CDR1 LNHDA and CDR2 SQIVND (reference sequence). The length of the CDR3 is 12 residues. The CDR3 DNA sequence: TGTGCCAGTAGTATAGGCGACAGGACCCAGCATTTT. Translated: CASSIGDRTQHF.

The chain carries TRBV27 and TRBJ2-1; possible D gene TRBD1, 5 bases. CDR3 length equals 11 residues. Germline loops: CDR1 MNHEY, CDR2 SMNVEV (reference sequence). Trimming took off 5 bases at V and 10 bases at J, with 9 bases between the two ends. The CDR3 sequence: CASSTPGEQFF. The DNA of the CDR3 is TGTGCCAGCAGTACCCCAGGGGAGCAGTTCTTC.

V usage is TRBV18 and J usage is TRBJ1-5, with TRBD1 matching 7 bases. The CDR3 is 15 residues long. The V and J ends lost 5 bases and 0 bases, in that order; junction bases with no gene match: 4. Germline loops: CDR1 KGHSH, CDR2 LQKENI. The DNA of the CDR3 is TGTGCCAGCTCATCCGGACAGGCTAGCAATCAGCCCCAGCATTTT. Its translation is CASSSGQASNQPQHF.

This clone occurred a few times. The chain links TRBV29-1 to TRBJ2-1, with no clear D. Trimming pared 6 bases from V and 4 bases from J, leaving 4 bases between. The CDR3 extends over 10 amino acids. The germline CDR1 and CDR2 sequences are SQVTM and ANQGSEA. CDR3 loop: CSVGYNEQFF. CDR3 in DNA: TGCAGCGTGGGTTACAATGAGCAGTTCTTC.

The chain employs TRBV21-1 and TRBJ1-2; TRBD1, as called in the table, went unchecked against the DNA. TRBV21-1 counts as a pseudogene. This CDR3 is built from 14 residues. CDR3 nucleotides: TGTGCCAGCGCAATTAGGGACAGGGGCGGTGGCTACACCTTC. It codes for CASAIRDRGGGYTF.

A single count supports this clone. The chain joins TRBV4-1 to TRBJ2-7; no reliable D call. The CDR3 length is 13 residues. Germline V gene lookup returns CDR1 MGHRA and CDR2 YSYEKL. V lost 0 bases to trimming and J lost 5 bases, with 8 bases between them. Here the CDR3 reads CASSQDPLDEQYF. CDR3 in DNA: TGCGCCAGCAGCCAAGACCCCTTGGACGAGCAGTACTTC.

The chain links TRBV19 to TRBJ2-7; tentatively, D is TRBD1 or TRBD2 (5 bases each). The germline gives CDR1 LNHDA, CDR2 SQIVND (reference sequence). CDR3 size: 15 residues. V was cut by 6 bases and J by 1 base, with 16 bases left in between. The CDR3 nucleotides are TGTGCCAGTAGCTACGGGGCCGAGGGTTCCTACGAGCAGTACTTC. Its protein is CASSYGAEGSYEQYF. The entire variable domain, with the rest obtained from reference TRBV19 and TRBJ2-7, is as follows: DGGITQSPKYLFRKEGQNVTLSCEQNLNHDAMYWYRQDPGQGLRLIYYSQIVNDFQKGDIAEGYSVSREKKESFPLTVTSAQKNPTAFYLCASSYGAEGSYEQYFGPGTRLTVT.